Following are 28 T cell receptor beta chains from one sample sequenced in a study of T-cell memory formation after mild COVID-19. MiXCR was run by TCRdb on the 5' RACE reads, yielding one entry per CDR3 protein. The table includes roughly 110,000 distinct CDR3 sequences, over 15% detected once. The sequenced sample was PBMCs or a T cell subset sorted from them (not recorded which). These receptors came from an adult woman who had mild COVID-19 (a few samples of this study predate the infection). Cell type and time point are not known.

This clonotype turned up a few times. The chain has TRBV20-1 and TRBJ2-1; D perhaps matches TRBD2 (7 bases). The germline V and J ends were trimmed by 3 bases and 2 bases, with 11 bases remaining between them. The CDR3 is 14 residues long. From germline, CDR1 is DFQATT and CDR2 SNEGSKA (reference sequence). The CDR3 coding sequence is TGCAGTGCTAGGGGAGGGGGGCCCTACAATGAGCAGTTCTTC. Amino acids: CSARGGGPYNEQFF.

The chain recombines TRBV6-2 or TRBV6-3 with TRBJ1-2; D is perhaps TRBD1 (5 bases). V dropped 6 bases and J dropped 1 base, with 9 bases sitting between them. Germline V CDR1 and CDR2: MNHEY, SVGEGT. The CDR3 spans 13 residues. The CDR3: CASRETDNYGYTF. Here the CDR3 DNA reads TGTGCCAGCAGGGAGACAGATAACTATGGCTACACCTTC.

This clonotype was counted ten times or more. The chain carries TRBV5-1 and TRBJ2-1; 10 bases agree with TRBD2. With V trimmed by 3 bases and J by 2 bases, 2 bases remained unmatched. The CDR3 totals 15 residues. Germline V lookup: CDR1 SGHRS, CDR2 YFSETQ. Here the CDR3 reads CASSWTSGTYNEQFF. The DNA for the CDR3 is TGCGCCAGCAGCTGGACTAGCGGTACCTACAATGAGCAGTTCTTC.

The genes are TRBV20-1 and TRBJ2-1; perhaps D is TRBD1 or TRBD2 (5 bases each). Trimming pared 0 bases from V and 4 bases from J, leaving 16 bases between. Germline V gene data show CDR1 as DFQATT and CDR2 as SNEGSKA (reference sequence). This CDR3 has 16 amino acids. CDR3 DNA sequence: TGCAGTGCTAGAGATCGAAGAGGGGTACCTTACAATGAGCAGTTCTTC. Amino acid sequence: CSARDRRGVPYNEQFF.

The chain has TRBV6-2 or TRBV6-3 and TRBJ2-5, with no clear D. The germline gives CDR1 MNHEY, CDR2 SVGEGT. Trimming pared 6 bases from V and 4 bases from J, leaving 9 bases between. This CDR3 has 12 amino acids. The chain's CDR3 is CASSSAIETQYF. CDR3 nucleotides: TGTGCCAGCAGCAGCGCTATAGAGACCCAGTACTTC.

The chain carries TRBV9 and TRBJ2-2; 7 positions match TRBD2. The CDR3 sequence is 15 residues long. CDR1 and CDR2 (germline): SGDLS, YYNGEE. Trimming removed 0 bases from V and 7 bases from J; junction bases left unmatched: 6. This CDR3 is CASSVESGAGGELFF. CDR3 DNA sequence: TGTGCCAGCAGCGTAGAAAGCGGGGCGGGCGGGGAGCTGTTTTTT.

In this sample, this clonotype turned up a few times. The rearrangement uses TRBV7-2 and TRBJ1-4, with D possibly being TRBD1 (6 bases). The CDR3 sequence is 17 residues long. V was pared by 5 bases and J by 5 bases, with 21 bases between. Germline-derived CDR1 and CDR2 are SGHTA and FQGNSA. The DNA of the CDR3 is TGTGCCAGCAGCGGAGAAGGGACACCCGGGCAAAATGAAAAACTGTTTTTT. This encodes CASSGEGTPGQNEKLFF.

The sample holds many counts of this clonotype. The chain carries TRBV5-1 and TRBJ2-1; 10 bases map to TRBD2. V shed 0 bases, J shed 4 bases, and the junction held 7 bases outside the gene matches. CDR3 length: 17 residues. In germline, CDR1 is SGHRS, CDR2 YFSETQ. The DNA for the CDR3 is TGCGCCAGCAGCTTGGCCCTAGCGGGGGAGGTTTACAATGAGCAGTTCTTC. Amino acid sequence: CASSLALAGEVYNEQFF. Full variable domain (rest looked up from reference TRBV5-1 and TRBJ2-1): KAGVTQTPRYLIKTRGQQVTLSCSPISGHRSVSWYQQTPGQGLQFLFEYFSETQRNKGNFPGRFSGRQFSNSRSEMNVSTLELGDSALYLCASSLALAGEVYNEQFFGPGTRLTVL.

The chain links TRBV5-1 to TRBJ2-4; TRBD1 matches 8 bases. V was clipped by 8 bases and J by 5 bases; unmatched bases: 6. The germline CDR1 and CDR2 sequences are SGHRS and YFSETQ. This CDR3 contains 13 residues. The CDR3 spells CASAPGGENIQYF. The CDR3 bases are TGCGCCAGTGCCCCAGGGGGCGAAAACATTCAGTACTTC.

The rearrangement joins TRBV7-2 to TRBJ2-5; no reliable D call. This CDR3 is built from 13 residues. Trimming removed 5 bases from V and 2 bases from J, with 9 bases in between. CDR1 is SGHTA, CDR2 FQGNSA, per germline. The CDR3 protein is CASSPDHQETQYF. In DNA form, the CDR3 reads TGTGCCAGCAGCCCTGACCATCAAGAGACCCAGTACTTC.

This clonotype came up a few times. The V and J genes are TRBV4-1 and TRBJ2-2, with TRBD1 matching 11 bases. CDR1 is MGHRA, CDR2 YSYEKL, per germline. With 7 bases clipped from V and 7 bases from J, the junction kept 8 bases outside the gene matches. The CDR3 length is 15 residues. The chain's CDR3 is CASNRDRGIVGELFF. The DNA for the CDR3 is TGCGCCAGCAACCGGGACAGGGGGATTGTCGGGGAGCTGTTTTTT.

V usage is TRBV12-3 or TRBV12-4 and J usage is TRBJ2-1; unclear D gene. CDR3 length: 14 residues. Trimming stripped 5 bases from V and 7 bases from J, with 15 bases between. CDR3 DNA sequence: TGTGCCAGCAGTCTGTCCGGACCGCTTAATGAGCAGTTCTTC. Its translation: CASSLSGPLNEQFF.

This chain uses TRBV5-1 with TRBJ2-7; TRBD2 agrees at 7 bases. The length of the CDR3 is 15 residues. The germline gives CDR1 SGHRS, CDR2 YFSETQ. V dropped 1 base and J dropped 4; count of bases not matched to a gene: 8. The CDR3 region has the DNA TGCGCCAGCAGCTTGAGTTCCAGCGGGGCATACGAGCAGTACTTC. Its translation is CASSLSSSGAYEQYF.

V usage is TRBV27 and J usage is TRBJ1-1; D call uncertain. Between the trimmed V and J ends, which lost 2 bases and 4 bases, there was a span of 11 bases. This CDR3 is built from 14 residues. CDR1 MNHEY and CDR2 SMNVEV come from the germline V gene (reference sequence). CDR3 nucleotides: TGTGCCAGCAGTTTAATTGGGCAGGCCACTGAAGCTTTCTTT. Translating it yields CASSLIGQATEAFF.

The chain combines TRBV10-3 with TRBJ2-7; D remains unclear. Looked up from germline, CDR1 is ENHRY and CDR2 is SYGVKD. Trimming removed 10 bases at V and 3 bases at J, with 7 bases between. The CDR3 contains 10 residues. This chain's CDR3 is CATGDYEQYF. In DNA form, the CDR3 reads TGTGCCACAGGAGACTACGAGCAGTACTTC.

The chain is built from TRBV6-5 and TRBJ2-7, with D unresolved. The germline V gene has CDR1 MNHEY and CDR2 SVGAGI. CDR3 length equals 13 residues. V was cut by 2 bases and J by 7 bases, with 12 bases left in between. The DNA of the CDR3 is TGTGCCAGCAGTTACGGTGGGCACGAGGAGCAGTACTTC. Amino acid sequence: CASSYGGHEEQYF.

The genes are TRBV7-9 and TRBJ2-5; D is ambiguous. In germline, CDR1 is SEHNR, CDR2 FQNEAQ (reference sequence). This CDR3 spans 15 amino acids. V dropped 1 base and J dropped 1 base, with 10 bases sitting between them. CDR3 residues: CASSLGRTSQETQYF. CDR3 in DNA: TGTGCCAGCAGCTTAGGACGGACGAGCCAAGAGACCCAGTACTTC.

V gene TRBV5-6 combines with J gene TRBJ2-1; the D call may be TRBD1 or TRBD2 (7 bases each). The CDR3 is made up of 14 amino acids. V lost 4 bases to trimming and J lost 7 bases, with 15 bases between them. Germline CDR1 SGHDT, CDR2 YYEEEE. The DNA for the CDR3 is TGTGCCAGCAGCCATGGGAGGGGGCGAAATGAGCAGTTCTTC. This encodes CASSHGRGRNEQFF.

With regard to this clonotype: The junction differs from germline at one of its ends, possibly a read error. The genes are TRBV19 and TRBJ2-1; D perhaps matches TRBD2 (5 bases). The germline V gene encodes CDR1 LNHDA and CDR2 SQIVND (reference sequence). The CDR3 spans 16 residues. Here the CDR3 DNA reads TGTGCCAGTAGTCCGAGGGCCTTTAACGGGATGGATGAGAAGTTCTTC. It codes for CASSPRAFNGMDEKFF.

This clonotype was detected only a few times. The CDR3, as DNA: TGTGCCAGCAGCTTAGGTCTAGCGCCCTACGAGCAGTACTTC. Amino acids: CASSLGLAPYEQYF. The chain has TRBV7-9 and TRBJ2-7; weak D call: TRBD2 (6 bases). The CDR3 loop spans 14 amino acids. CDR1 is SEHNR and CDR2 is FQNEAQ in the germline V gene (reference sequence). The V and J ends lost 1 base and 2 bases respectively, with 9 bases between them.

V is TRBV12-3 or TRBV12-4 and J is TRBJ2-3; D is perhaps TRBD1 or TRBD2 (5 bases each). With 5 bases removed from V and 0 bases from J, the gap between germline ends came to 15 bases. CDR3 length: 16 amino acids. Here the CDR3 reads CASSEPTGPSTDTQYF. DNA of the CDR3: TGTGCCAGCAGTGAGCCAACGGGGCCTAGCACAGATACGCAGTATTTT.

This clonotype was picked up a small number of times. Mismatch with germline at one junction end may stem from a read error. This chain joins TRBV7-9 and TRBJ1-4, with D tentatively TRBD1 (6 bases). The CDR3 length is 14 residues. Germline CDR1 is SEHNR and CDR2 is FQNEAQ (reference sequence). The chain's CDR3 is CASSSDRRYLGMSF. In DNA form, the CDR3 reads TGTGCCAGCAGCTCAGACAGGCGGTACCTCGGGATGTCTTTT.

This clonotype occurred a few times. The rearrangement uses TRBV12-3 or TRBV12-4 and TRBJ2-5; 9 bases line up with TRBD2. The ends lost 6 bases at V and 1 base at J; junction bases unmatched: 12. The CDR3 length is 17 residues. The CDR3 DNA follows: TGTGCCAGCAGAGGATCCTGGACTAGCGCAACCCAAGAGACCCAGTACTTC. This translates into CASRGSWTSATQETQYF.

V gene TRBV4-2 combines with J gene TRBJ2-1; 8 nucleotides match TRBD2. Germline V lookup: CDR1 LGHNA, CDR2 YNFKEQ. The CDR3 contains 16 residues. V gave up 4 bases and J gave up 9 bases; unmatched junction bases: 14. DNA of the CDR3: TGTGCCAGCAGCCGAGATACGGACGGGGGGGCCAGTGAGCAGTTCTTC. It specifies CASSRDTDGGASEQFF.

The chain joins TRBV29-1 to TRBJ1-2; D unresolved. The germline V and J ends were trimmed by 4 bases and 4 bases, with 7 bases remaining between them. Germline assignment: CDR1 SQVTM and CDR2 ANQGSEA. The length of the CDR3 is 11 residues. CDR3 amino acids: CSVVGVYGYTF. CDR3 nucleotide sequence: TGCAGCGTTGTAGGCGTCTATGGCTACACCTTC.

This clonotype was seen only a few times. V usage is TRBV21-1 and J usage is TRBJ2-7; the table calls TRBD1, which could not be checked here. TRBV21-1 is a known pseudogene. CDR3 size: 19 residues. The CDR3 region is CASSKSPGGLTSKVGEQYF. DNA of the CDR3: TGTGCCAGCAGCAAATCGCCGGGGGGATTGACCAGCAAGGTGGGCGAGCAGTACTTC.

The rearrangement joins TRBV29-1 to TRBJ1-2, with D maybe TRBD1 (6 bases). The germline gives CDR1 SQVTM, CDR2 ANQGSEA. The CDR3 totals 10 residues. CDR3 nucleotide sequence: TGCACCTCCGGGGGCGATGGCTACACCTTC. This translates into CTSGGDGYTF.

A few counts support this clonotype. This rearrangement joins TRBV29-1 to TRBJ2-7; the D gene could be TRBD1 or TRBD2 (5 bases each). Trimming left V 6 bases short and J 5 bases short, with 14 bases between. This CDR3 has 12 residues. Germline values: CDR1 SQVTM, CDR2 ANQGSEA. CDR3 amino acids: CSVAYGADEQYF. Written as DNA, the CDR3 is TGCAGCGTCGCTTACGGGGCTGACGAGCAGTACTTC.